A selection of T cell receptor beta chains follows, all from one sample in a study of blood T cell repertoires in COVID-19. Assay: immunoSEQ multiplex PCR; the TCRdb copy retains only in-frame clones and omits some. The sample lists approximately 100,000 clones, about 85% occurring once. The sample consisted of peripheral blood. Every receptor here comes from a man in his sixties with acute or convalescent COVID-19. Each CDR3 is given with its conserved first and last residue. The order of the fields is clone size, D gene, V gene, J gene, CDR3 DNA, CDR3 protein. D genes are given only for firm matches. For some rows the clone size is stated as once, few or many, or as a class when expanded; others skip it.

clone size: NA; D gene: NA; V gene: TRBV9; J gene: TRBJ2-5; CDR3 DNA: TGTGCCAGCAGCCCTCACATTGGGACCCAGTACTTC; CDR3 protein: CASSPHIGTQYF
clone size: NA; D gene: TRBD1; V gene: TRBV3-1/TRBV3-2; J gene: TRBJ2-7; CDR3 DNA: TGTGCCAGCAGCCAAGAGAACAGGGGGAGGGAGCAGTACTTC; CDR3 protein: CASSQENRGREQYF
clone size: few; D gene: TRBD1; V gene: TRBV30; J gene: TRBJ2-2; CDR3 DNA: TGTGCCTGGAGTTTAGGGACAGGGAACACCGGGGAGCTGTTTTTT; CDR3 protein: CAWSLGTGNTGELFF
clone size: once; D gene: TRBD1; V gene: TRBV9; J gene: TRBJ1-5; CDR3 DNA: TGTGCCAGCAGCGTAGGGGTTGGAGACAGGGGGGAACCCCAGCATTTT; CDR3 protein: CASSVGVGDRGEPQHF
clone size: NA; D gene: NA; V gene: TRBV11-1; J gene: TRBJ2-3; CDR3 DNA: TGTGCCAGCAGCTTATGGGCAGCAGATACGCAGTATTTT; CDR3 protein: CASSLWAADTQYF
clone size: NA; D gene: TRBD1; V gene: TRBV19; J gene: TRBJ1-1; CDR3 DNA: TGTGCCAGTAGTCCCCGGACAGGGTTCCACAACACTGAAGCTTTCTTT; CDR3 protein: CASSPRTGFHNTEAFF
clone size: once; D gene: TRBD1; V gene: TRBV5-1; J gene: TRBJ2-1; CDR3 DNA: TGCGCCAGCAGCCGACAGGGAGAAAATGCCAATGAGCAGTTCTTC; CDR3 protein: CASSRQGENANEQFF
clone size: NA; D gene: NA; V gene: TRBV5-1; J gene: TRBJ2-6; CDR3 DNA: TGCGCCAGCGCCAGACTGACCTCTGGGGCCAACGTCCTGACTTTC; CDR3 protein: CASARLTSGANVLTF
clone size: NA; D gene: TRBD1; V gene: TRBV28; J gene: TRBJ1-3; CDR3 DNA: TGTGCCAGCAATCGGTTGGGACAGGTGGCTGGAAACACCATATATTTT; CDR3 protein: CASNRLGQVAGNTIYF
clone size: once; D gene: TRBD2; V gene: TRBV2; J gene: TRBJ2-7; CDR3 DNA: TGTGCCAGCATGGTAGAGCGGGGTGCCTACGAGCAGTACTTC; CDR3 protein: CASMVERGAYEQYF
clone size: few; D gene: TRBD2; V gene: TRBV6-4; J gene: TRBJ2-3; CDR3 DNA: TGTGCCAGCAGTGCCCGACTAGCGGCGGATACGCAGTATTTT; CDR3 protein: CASSARLAADTQYF
clone size: NA; D gene: NA; V gene: TRBV3-1/TRBV3-2; J gene: TRBJ2-5; CDR3 DNA: TGTGCCAGCAGCCAGAGACAGCAACAAGAGACCCAGTACTTC; CDR3 protein: CASSQRQQQETQYF
clone size: NA; D gene: TRBD2; V gene: TRBV5-6; J gene: TRBJ2-7; CDR3 DNA: TGTGCCAGCAGCCCGGGAGGGGTGTACGAGCAGTACTTC; CDR3 protein: CASSPGGVYEQYF
clone size: NA; D gene: NA; V gene: TRBV4-1; J gene: TRBJ2-7; CDR3 DNA: TGCGCCAGCAGCCAAGCTATCGGGACAAGTCCCTACGAGCAGTACTTC; CDR3 protein: CASSQAIGTSPYEQYF
clone size: NA; D gene: TRBD1; V gene: TRBV6-5; J gene: TRBJ1-6; CDR3 DNA: TGTGCCAGCACCAAAGGACAGGGTTTGCCACCCCTCCACTTT; CDR3 protein: CASTKGQGLPPLHF
clone size: NA; D gene: NA; V gene: TRBV27; J gene: TRBJ2-5; CDR3 DNA: TGTGCCAGTGGTAGTGGGGGGGCAATGCTGGAGACCCAGTACTTC; CDR3 protein: CASGSGGAMLETQYF
clone size: NA; D gene: TRBD1; V gene: TRBV10-1; J gene: TRBJ2-1; CDR3 DNA: TGCGCCAGCAGTAAGCAACGGACAGGGCATATCTACAATGAGCAGTTCTTC; CDR3 protein: CASSKQRTGHIYNEQFF
clone size: NA; D gene: TRBD1; V gene: TRBV14; J gene: TRBJ2-7; CDR3 DNA: TGTGCCAGCAGCCCCGGGACAGGGTTAGGGTACGAGCAGTACTTC; CDR3 protein: CASSPGTGLGYEQYF
clone size: NA; D gene: TRBD1; V gene: TRBV7-3; J gene: TRBJ2-5; CDR3 DNA: TGTGCCAGCAGCTCAGACAGGGAGCCGGGAACCCAGTACTTC; CDR3 protein: CASSSDREPGTQYF
clone size: NA; D gene: NA; V gene: TRBV3-1/TRBV3-2; J gene: TRBJ1-1; CDR3 DNA: TGTGCCAGCAGCCAAGGGGCGGGGTTTATCACTGAAGCTTTCTTT; CDR3 protein: CASSQGAGFITEAFF
clone size: NA; D gene: TRBD2; V gene: TRBV7-3; J gene: TRBJ2-2; CDR3 DNA: TGTGCCAGCAGCTTAGGGGTAGCTAGCGGTGCCGGGGAGCTGTTTTTT; CDR3 protein: CASSLGVASGAGELFF
clone size: NA; D gene: TRBD1; V gene: TRBV28; J gene: TRBJ2-4; CDR3 DNA: TGTGCCAGCAGTTCCCCGACAGGGGTGAACATTCAGTACTTC; CDR3 protein: CASSSPTGVNIQYF
clone size: NA; D gene: TRBD1; V gene: TRBV18; J gene: TRBJ1-2; CDR3 DNA: TGTGCCAGCTCGCACACCGGGACAGGATATGGCTACACCTTC; CDR3 protein: CASSHTGTGYGYTF
clone size: few; D gene: NA; V gene: TRBV14; J gene: TRBJ1-2; CDR3 DNA: TGTGCCAGCAGCCAAGAAAGGAGAATAAACTATGGCTACACCTTC; CDR3 protein: CASSQERRINYGYTF
clone size: NA; D gene: TRBD1; V gene: TRBV15; J gene: TRBJ2-3; CDR3 DNA: TGTGCCACCAGCGGGACAGTCAGAGGTGGAGATACGCAGTATTTT; CDR3 protein: CATSGTVRGGDTQYF
clone size: NA; D gene: NA; V gene: TRBV9; J gene: TRBJ2-1; CDR3 DNA: TGTGCCAGCAGCACTCCGCCAGCGGCCACTTACAATGAGCAGTTCTTC; CDR3 protein: CASSTPPAATYNEQFF
clone size: NA; D gene: TRBD2; V gene: TRBV7-2; J gene: TRBJ2-1; CDR3 DNA: TGTGCCAGCAGCATAAGCGGGGGCTACAATGAGCAGTTCTTC; CDR3 protein: CASSISGGYNEQFF
clone size: few; D gene: NA; V gene: TRBV5-8; J gene: TRBJ1-6; CDR3 DNA: TGTGCCAGCAGCTTGTATATCGCGGCAGAAATAAATTCACCCCTCCACTTT; CDR3 protein: CASSLYIAAEINSPLHF
clone size: NA; D gene: TRBD1; V gene: TRBV6-1; J gene: TRBJ2-7; CDR3 DNA: TGTGCCAGCAGTGAATGGGACAGGGGTAAAGCCTACGAGCAGTACTTC; CDR3 protein: CASSEWDRGKAYEQYF
clone size: NA; D gene: NA; V gene: TRBV6-2/TRBV6-3; J gene: TRBJ2-7; CDR3 DNA: TGTGCCAGCAGTCCGCAAATGATGCTAGGGAGGAATGGGGCCTACGAGCAGTACTTC; CDR3 protein: CASSPQMMLGRNGAYEQYF
clone size: NA; D gene: TRBD1; V gene: TRBV19; J gene: TRBJ2-3; CDR3 DNA: TGTGCCAGTAGTCCAGGACAGGGAGGTACGCAGTATTTT; CDR3 protein: CASSPGQGGTQYF
clone size: NA; D gene: NA; V gene: TRBV7-9; J gene: TRBJ2-2; CDR3 DNA: TGTGCCAGCAGCTTAGGGGTGTCGGGCACCGGGGAGCTGTTTTTT; CDR3 protein: CASSLGVSGTGELFF
clone size: NA; D gene: NA; V gene: TRBV5-1; J gene: TRBJ2-1; CDR3 DNA: TGCGCCAGCAGCTTGTCCGCGGTGAACAATGAGCAGTTCTTC; CDR3 protein: CASSLSAVNNEQFF
clone size: NA; D gene: TRBD2; V gene: TRBV15; J gene: TRBJ2-1; CDR3 DNA: TGTGCCACCAGCAGAGTTCAATCTAGCGGGCAAAATAATGAGCAGTTCTTC; CDR3 protein: CATSRVQSSGQNNEQFF
clone size: NA; D gene: TRBD1; V gene: TRBV5-1; J gene: TRBJ1-4; CDR3 DNA: TGCGCCAGCAGCTTCGGACAGGGGGCCCCAACTAATGAAAAACTGTTTTTT; CDR3 protein: CASSFGQGAPTNEKLFF
clone size: NA; D gene: TRBD2; V gene: TRBV5-4; J gene: TRBJ2-3; CDR3 DNA: TGTGCCAGCAGCGGCCTAGCGGGGGGGCCTAGCACAGATACGCAGTATTTT; CDR3 protein: CASSGLAGGPSTDTQYF
clone size: NA; D gene: NA; V gene: TRBV10-1; J gene: TRBJ1-1; CDR3 DNA: TGCGCCAGCAGTGACCCAACAGGGAGCGCTTTCTTT; CDR3 protein: CASSDPTGSAFF
clone size: once; D gene: NA; V gene: TRBV24-1; J gene: TRBJ2-2; CDR3 DNA: TGTGCCACCAGTGATTACAAGTCGAACACCGGGGAGCTGTTTTTT; CDR3 protein: CATSDYKSNTGELFF
clone size: NA; D gene: TRBD1; V gene: TRBV18; J gene: TRBJ1-2; CDR3 DNA: TGTGCCAGCTCGGAAGGGACAGGGGACTATGGCTACACCTTC; CDR3 protein: CASSEGTGDYGYTF
clone size: many; D gene: NA; V gene: TRBV4-3; J gene: TRBJ2-7; CDR3 DNA: TGCGCCAGCAGCCAAGCCCGGGGGTTTCCGCACGAGCAGTACTTC; CDR3 protein: CASSQARGFPHEQYF
clone size: NA; D gene: NA; V gene: TRBV15; J gene: TRBJ1-2; CDR3 DNA: TGTGCCACCAGCACGGCTAACTATGGCTACACCTTC; CDR3 protein: CATSTANYGYTF
clone size: many; D gene: TRBD1; V gene: TRBV19; J gene: TRBJ1-5; CDR3 DNA: TGTGCCAGTAGTATAAACGAGGGGGCTAAGCCCCAGCATTTT; CDR3 protein: CASSINEGAKPQHF
clone size: NA; D gene: TRBD1; V gene: TRBV29-1; J gene: TRBJ2-7; CDR3 DNA: TGCAGCGTTGACGGTCTGGTTGGACAGGGCGAGCAGTACTTC; CDR3 protein: CSVDGLVGQGEQYF
clone size: few; D gene: NA; V gene: TRBV30; J gene: TRBJ1-2; CDR3 DNA: TGTGCCTGGGAGGAGACGACTAACTATGGCTACACCTTC; CDR3 protein: CAWEETTNYGYTF
clone size: NA; D gene: TRBD1; V gene: TRBV24-1; J gene: TRBJ2-1; CDR3 DNA: TGTGCCACCAGTGATTTAGGCACAGGGGGGTTGGGTGAGCAGTTCTTC; CDR3 protein: CATSDLGTGGLGEQFF
clone size: NA; D gene: TRBD1; V gene: TRBV27; J gene: TRBJ2-7; CDR3 DNA: TGTGCCAGCAGGAAACAGGGGGCGGTTTCCCACGAGCAGTACTTC; CDR3 protein: CASRKQGAVSHEQYF
clone size: NA; D gene: TRBD2; V gene: TRBV7-2; J gene: TRBJ2-2; CDR3 DNA: TGTGCCAGCAGCTTTAGCGGGAGGGCAATCGGGGAGCTGTTTTTT; CDR3 protein: CASSFSGRAIGELFF
clone size: NA; D gene: TRBD2; V gene: TRBV11-2; J gene: TRBJ2-7; CDR3 DNA: TGTGCCAGCAGCTTCGTAACTAGCGGGAGCACCTACGAGCAGTACTTC; CDR3 protein: CASSFVTSGSTYEQYF
clone size: NA; D gene: TRBD1; V gene: TRBV18; J gene: TRBJ1-2; CDR3 DNA: TGTGCCAGCTCACCGGGGACAGGGGGGACTGGCTACACCTTC; CDR3 protein: CASSPGTGGTGYTF
clone size: once; D gene: TRBD1; V gene: TRBV30; J gene: TRBJ1-1; CDR3 DNA: TGTGCCTGGGCCCGAGACAGGGGCACTGAAGCTTTCTTT; CDR3 protein: CAWARDRGTEAFF
clone size: NA; D gene: NA; V gene: TRBV5-1; J gene: TRBJ1-6; CDR3 DNA: TGCGCCAGCAGCGACGGACAAGGATCACCCCTCCACTTT; CDR3 protein: CASSDGQGSPLHF
clone size: NA; D gene: TRBD2; V gene: TRBV19; J gene: TRBJ2-3; CDR3 DNA: TGTGGGACCAAGGCCGGCGGGGGGAGCACAGATACGCAGTATTTT; CDR3 protein: CGTKAGGGSTDTQYF
clone size: NA; D gene: NA; V gene: TRBV3-1/TRBV3-2; J gene: TRBJ1-2; CDR3 DNA: TGTGCCAGCAGCCAAGATCTCGGGGGTGGCTACACCTTC; CDR3 protein: CASSQDLGGGYTF